The next 14 T cell receptor beta chains were all read from a single sample in a study of neurological immune-mediated disorders. TCRdb ran MiXCR on the 5' RACE reads and lists one entry per CDR3 protein. The repertoire has fewer than 85,000 distinct CDR3 sequences, 4.5% to 6.5% of them found once; the top ten carry 2% to 2.5%. The sample consisted of PBMCs. These receptor sequences come from a woman aged 30 to 39 with multiple sclerosis.

This clonotype was seen at least ten times. This rearrangement joins TRBV5-1 to TRBJ2-2; 7 positions match TRBD1. Germline V gene data show CDR1 as SGHRS and CDR2 as YFSETQ. The CDR3 is 12 residues long. The V and J ends lost 5 bases and 6 bases, in that order; junction bases with no gene match: 1. The CDR3 is CASRQGSGELFF. In nucleotides, the CDR3 is TGCGCCAGCAGACAGGGGTCCGGGGAGCTGTTTTTT. The full variable domain, with the rest looked up from reference TRBV5-1 and TRBJ2-2, is KAGVTQTPRYLIKTRGQQVTLSCSPISGHRSVSWYQQTPGQGLQFLFEYFSETQRNKGNFPGRFSGRQFSNSRSEMNVSTLELGDSALYLCASRQGSGELFFGEGSRLTVL.

This clonotype was recorded many times. The chain joins TRBV12-3 or TRBV12-4 to TRBJ2-2, with D perhaps matching TRBD1 or TRBD2 (6 bases each). The CDR3 has 16 residues. Trimming removed 7 bases at V and 6 bases at J, with 21 bases between. The CDR3 protein is CASTLVRGRRSGELFF. CDR3 DNA sequence: TGTGCCAGCACCCTGGTGAGGGGGAGGAGGTCCGGGGAGCTGTTTTTT.

The sample holds many counts of this clonotype. This sequence joins TRBV12-3 or TRBV12-4 and TRBJ2-1; 12 bases line up with TRBD1. The ends lost 6 bases at V and 10 bases at J; junction bases unmatched: 4. This CDR3 region has 13 residues. CDR3 residues: CASRGQGAGEQFF. Here the CDR3 DNA reads TGTGCCAGCAGGGGACAGGGGGCAGGGGAGCAGTTCTTC.

The rearrangement uses TRBV12-3 or TRBV12-4 and TRBJ1-2; D uncertain. The CDR3 is made up of 14 amino acids. Trimming shortened V by 2 bases and J by 3 bases, and 10 bases separated the two germline ends. CDR3 nucleotide sequence: TGTGCCAGCAGTTTAAAAGGCAGCTACTATGGCTACACCTTC. Amino acid sequence: CASSLKGSYYGYTF.

The CDR3 region has the DNA TGCGCCAGCACGATCATGGCGGGCCTCGAGAACACTGAAGCTTTCTTT. It is translated as CASTIMAGLENTEAFF. The V gene is TRBV10-2, the J gene TRBJ1-1, with no clear D. The ends were cut back, 7 bases at V and 1 base at J, with 19 bases in the middle. CDR3 size: 16 residues. Germline CDR1 reads WSHSY; CDR2 reads SAAADI.

This clonotype was found many times. The chain recombines TRBV20-1 with TRBJ1-1, with TRBD1 as a possible D gene (6 bases). V dropped 6 bases and J dropped 2 bases, with 13 bases sitting between them. This CDR3 comprises 13 residues. CDR1 is DFQATT and CDR2 is SNEGSKA in the germline V gene (reference sequence). CDR3 in amino acids: CSAVGTINTEAFF. In DNA, the CDR3 is TGCAGTGCCGTCGGGACAATTAACACTGAAGCTTTCTTT.

This clonotype was counted ten times or more. V usage is TRBV5-5 and J usage is TRBJ2-7; 8 bases fit TRBD1. Germline V CDR1 and CDR2: SGHKS, YYEKEE (reference sequence). Losses at the gene ends were 5 bases for V and 2 bases for J; bases not matched to a gene: 6. The CDR3 is made up of 14 amino acids. The CDR3 here is CASSFTGGTYEQYV. CDR3 DNA sequence: TGTGCCAGCAGTTTTACAGGGGGTACCTACGAGCAGTACGTC.

In this sample, this clonotype turned up many times. CDR3 coding DNA: TGCAGTGCTAGACCACTAGCGGATGGGGTCTCGGATACGCAGTATTTT. This gives the protein CSARPLADGVSDTQYF. The gene calls are TRBV20-1 and TRBJ2-3; TRBD2 agrees at 8 bases. The V gene's germline CDR1 is DFQATT and CDR2 SNEGSKA (reference sequence). Losses at the gene ends were 2 bases for V and 6 bases for J; bases not matched to a gene: 13. The CDR3 covers 16 residues.

Many counts were recorded for this clonotype. The chain carries TRBV20-1 and TRBJ2-5, with TRBD2 identical over 9 bases. V lost 6 bases to trimming and J lost 4 bases; unmatched junction nucleotides: 21. The germline CDR1 and CDR2 sequences are DFQATT and SNEGSKA (reference sequence). The CDR3 loop spans 18 amino acids. The chain's CDR3 is CSARSPGTSFFSGETQYF. The CDR3, as DNA: TGCAGTGCCCGGAGTCCCGGGACTAGCTTTTTCTCTGGAGAGACCCAGTACTTC.

This clonotype was counted many times. V gene TRBV3-1 combines with J gene TRBJ2-7; TRBD1 agrees at 11 bases. Looked up from germline, CDR1 is LGHDT and CDR2 is YNNKEL (reference sequence). V was pared by 4 bases and J by 4 bases, with 3 bases of the junction left unmatched. The CDR3 runs 14 residues. CDR3 amino acids: CASSPGTGGYEQYF. CDR3 nucleotide sequence: TGTGCCAGCAGCCCCGGGACAGGGGGATACGAGCAGTACTTC.

This clonotype was seen ten or more times. This sequence joins TRBV6-5 and TRBJ2-1, with D tentatively TRBD2 (5 bases). Germline V gives CDR1 MNHEY, CDR2 SVGAGI. This CDR3 region has 17 residues. V lost 5 bases and J 4 bases, leaving 21 bases between the germline ends. CDR3 DNA sequence: TGTGCCAGCAGTGACATGACAAGCGGAGATGATTACAATGAGCAGTTCTTC. Protein: CASSDMTSGDDYNEQFF.

This clonotype was seen repeatedly, ten times or more. The rearrangement uses TRBV11-2 and TRBJ2-5; D may be TRBD1 (6 bases). CDR3 length equals 15 residues. With 5 bases removed from V and 4 bases from J, the gap between germline ends came to 17 bases. Per germline, CDR1 SGHAT and CDR2 FQNNGV. The CDR3 DNA is TGTGCCAGCAGCCCCCCGGCAGGGGTGTTAGAGACCCAGTACTTC. This sequence encodes CASSPPAGVLETQYF.

The V and J genes are TRBV6-5 and TRBJ2-1, with 16 bases that match TRBD2. V dropped 2 bases and J dropped 9; count of bases not matched to a gene: 1. The CDR3 contains 15 residues. Germline loops: CDR1 MNHEY, CDR2 SVGAGI. The CDR3 spells CASSYGTSGRGEQFF. The CDR3, as DNA: TGTGCCAGCAGTTACGGGACTAGCGGGAGGGGTGAGCAGTTCTTC.

The rearrangement uses TRBV5-1 and TRBJ1-6; no firm D call. CDR3 length: 16 amino acids. Germline V lookup: CDR1 SGHRS, CDR2 YFSETQ. The V gene lost 3 bases and the J gene lost 8 bases, with 18 bases spanning the gap. Here the CDR3 reads CASSSPGGVSHSPLHF. DNA for the CDR3: TGCGCCAGCAGCTCCCCCGGTGGGGTCAGTCATTCACCCCTCCACTTT.